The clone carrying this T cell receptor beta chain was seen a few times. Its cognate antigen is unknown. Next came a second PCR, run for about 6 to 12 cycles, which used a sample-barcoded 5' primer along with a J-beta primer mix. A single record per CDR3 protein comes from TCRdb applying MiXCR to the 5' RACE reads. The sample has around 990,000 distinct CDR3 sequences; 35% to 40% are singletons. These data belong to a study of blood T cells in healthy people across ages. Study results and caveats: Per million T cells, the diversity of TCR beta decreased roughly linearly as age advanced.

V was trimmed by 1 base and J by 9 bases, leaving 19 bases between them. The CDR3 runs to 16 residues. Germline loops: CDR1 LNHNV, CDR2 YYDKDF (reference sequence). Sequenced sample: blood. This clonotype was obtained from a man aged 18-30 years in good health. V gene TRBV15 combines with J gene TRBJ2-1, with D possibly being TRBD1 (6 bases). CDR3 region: CATSRAQGMGYSEQFF. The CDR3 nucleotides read TGTGCCACCAGCAGAGCCCAGGGGATGGGGTATAGTGAGCAGTTCTTC. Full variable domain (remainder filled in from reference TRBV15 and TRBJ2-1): DAMVIQNPRYQVTQFGKPVTLSCSQTLNHNVMYWYQQKSSQAPKLLFHYYDKDFNNEADTPDNFQSRRPNTSFCFLDIRSPGLGDTAMYLCATSRAQGMGYSEQFFGPGTRLTVL.